This TCR beta chain is from a study of blood T cells in healthy people across ages. Looking at the study overall: About one barcoded TCR beta cDNA was captured per two T cells.

This clonotype was picked up a small number of times. For the second PCR, which ran for about 6 to 11 cycles, a sample-barcoded 5' primer and a J-beta primer mix were used. Each cDNA molecule, via a template-switch adaptor with 12 random nucleotides, was tagged. A single record per CDR3 protein comes from TCRdb applying MiXCR to the 5' RACE reads. Of 1.5 million to 2 million distinct CDR3 sequences in the sample, 28% were seen once. CDR1 and CDR2 from the germline V gene are MGHDK and SYGVNS. V lost 3 bases and J lost 8; bases outside the gene matches: 10. The CDR3 has 15 amino acids. Every sample gave at least 5.5 micrograms of total RNA when it was extracted.

The J gene is TRBJ1-2, the V gene TRBV25-1; TRBD1 agrees at 9 bases. The receptor comes from a woman younger than 45 in good health. Material: blood. The CDR3 reads CASSDPLTGGNGYTF. CDR3 coding DNA: TGTGCCAGCAGTGATCCCCTTACAGGGGGCAACGGCTACACCTTC.